This T cell receptor beta chain was profiled in a study of T-cell memory formation after mild COVID-19. Study in general: TCR clustering was largely donor specific. Study-wide results and limits: The second-wave clones peaking on day 37 were not confirmed as SARS-CoV-2-specific.

TCRdb called the 5' RACE reads again in MiXCR, with one record for every CDR3 protein. The data show a few hundred thousand distinct CDR3 sequences, under 15% seen once. Turning to this clonotype: Its target is not known.

The CDR3 length is 13 residues. Trimming pared 6 bases from V and 6 bases from J, leaving 15 bases between. Germline V CDR1 and CDR2: DFQATT, SNEGSKA (reference sequence). The chain combines TRBV20-1 with TRBJ1-5, with D uncertain. Sequenced material: PBMCs or a T cell subset sorted from them (not recorded which). The receptor was derived from a man younger than 30 who had mild COVID-19 (a few samples of this study predate the infection). Cell type and time point are not known. The CDR3 loop is CSATDPTGQPQHF. The CDR3 region has the DNA TGCAGTGCCACTGACCCCACGGGTCAGCCCCAGCATTTT.